This entry lists 13 T cell receptor beta chains sequenced from one sample in a study of T-cell reconstitution after alpha-beta-depleted transplantation in children (dated by TCRdb to 2016 to 2017). Receptor libraries were prepared by PCR. Data came from an Illumina HiSeq 2500. TCR library preparation used molecular barcoding, with unique molecular identifiers applied to normalize quantification of the TCRbeta repertoire. The public reads were quality trimmed at Q25 with fastp and then assembled into clones with MiXCR by TCRdb, keeping productive beta chains. Under each unique CDR3 protein, matching rows form one entry showing the most common genes and DNA. The table for this sample lists 490,000 or so distinct CDR3 sequences; approximately 12% of them were counted only once. The ten largest clones represent about 6% of the sample. The sample in question was PBMCs from the stem cell graft donor, obtained from the stem cell graft. Receptors were obtained from a human donor who donated a stem cell graft to a child with combined immunodeficiency.

V usage is TRBV5-6 and J usage is TRBJ2-1; D is possibly TRBD2 (7 bases). This CDR3 comprises 15 residues. The V and J ends lost 4 bases and 7 bases respectively, with 18 bases between them. From germline, CDR1 is SGHDT and CDR2 YYEEEE. Written as DNA, the CDR3 is TGTGCCAGCAGCCCTAAGGGGGGGGGTTGGAATGAGCAGTTCTTC. Protein: CASSPKGGGWNEQFF. Filled out from reference TRBV5-6 and TRBJ2-1, the complete variable domain reads DAGVTQSPTHLIKTRGQQVTLRCSPKSGHDTVSWYQQALGQGPQFIFQYYEEEERQRGNFPDRFSGHQFPNYSSELNVNALLLGDSALYLCASSPKGGGWNEQFFGPGTRLTVL.

This clonotype was seen more than once but under ten times. The chain uses TRBV5-1 and TRBJ2-4; 8 nucleotides match TRBD1. The CDR3 covers 14 residues. From germline, CDR1 is SGHRS and CDR2 YFSETQ. V shed 2 bases and J 6 bases; nucleotides not matched to a gene: 4. In DNA form, the CDR3 reads TGCGCCAGCAGCTTTACAGGGGGAACAAACATTCAGTACTTC. This translates into CASSFTGGTNIQYF.

This chain uses TRBV12-3 or TRBV12-4 with TRBJ2-2; D may be TRBD1 or TRBD2 (5 bases each). CDR3 length: 15 amino acids. V shed 3 bases and J shed 7 bases, with 15 bases lying between them. The CDR3 region is CASSFNYGAGGELFF. CDR3 sequence (DNA): TGTGCCAGCAGTTTTAACTACGGGGCAGGCGGGGAGCTGTTTTTT.

This clonotype was counted ten times or more. V is TRBV29-1 and J is TRBJ2-7; D call uncertain. The CDR3 is 12 residues long. Trimming removed 0 bases from V and 3 bases from J, with 6 bases in between. Germline lookup yields CDR1 SQVTM and CDR2 ANQGSEA. The CDR3 DNA reads as TGCAGCGTTGAAGATGGAATCTACGAGCAGTACTTC. Protein: CSVEDGIYEQYF.

This chain joins TRBV12-3 or TRBV12-4 and TRBJ2-1, with 7 bases matching TRBD1. This CDR3 is built from 14 residues. J lost 14 bases, V lost 3 bases, and 13 bases had no gene match. DNA for the CDR3: TGTGCCAGCAGTTTTGGCAGGGGGTGGTGGTACGAGTTCTTC. This gives the protein CASSFGRGWWYEFF.

The rearrangement links TRBV7-3 to TRBJ2-3, with D perhaps assigned TRBD1 or TRBD2 (5 bases each). Germline V gene sequence: CDR1 SGHTA, CDR2 FQGTGA. The CDR3 is 14 residues long. Trimming stripped 5 bases from V and 2 bases from J, with 11 bases between. CDR3: CASSPGTATDTQYF. In nucleotides, the CDR3 is TGTGCCAGCAGCCCCGGGACGGCCACAGATACGCAGTATTTT.

The sample holds many counts of this clonotype. The chain links TRBV29-1 to TRBJ2-3; 8 positions agree with TRBD2. Per the germline V gene, CDR1 is SQVTM and CDR2 is ANQGSEA. Unmatched junction bases numbered 8, after V lost 7 bases and J lost 2 bases. The CDR3 is 14 amino acids. The CDR3 DNA sequence: TGCAGCGAAAAACTAGCGGAAGACACAGATACGCAGTATTTT. Its translation: CSEKLAEDTDTQYF.

This clonotype was recorded many times. CDR3 in DNA: TGTGCCAGCAGTTTTACAGGAGCGGGGGAGCAGTACTTC. Its protein is CASSFTGAGEQYF. The chain recombines TRBV12-3 or TRBV12-4 with TRBJ2-7; 7 bases agree with TRBD2. The CDR3 covers 13 residues. The trim removed 3 bases at V and 7 bases at J, leaving 6 bases unmatched.

This clonotype has just a few counts. The chain employs TRBV18 and TRBJ2-1; 13 bases are shared with TRBD2. The V gene's germline CDR1 is KGHSH and CDR2 LQKENI. The CDR3 loop spans 16 amino acids. The ends lost 4 bases at V and 7 bases at J; junction bases unmatched: 7. CDR3 nucleotide sequence: TGTGCCAGCTCACTCCGGACTAGCGGGAGTGCGAATGAGCAGTTCTTC. Its protein is CASSLRTSGSANEQFF.

The chain joins TRBV29-1 to TRBJ2-2; D gene ambiguous. V dropped 4 bases and J dropped 6 bases, with 12 bases sitting between them. This CDR3 is 13 amino acids long. Per the germline V gene, CDR1 is SQVTM and CDR2 is ANQGSEA. The CDR3 DNA reads TGCAGCGTTGGTGTTTCAGGAGCCGGGGAGCTGTTTTTT. Its translation: CSVGVSGAGELFF.

This clonotype was found many times. The chain carries TRBV6-7 and TRBJ1-1; 7 bases map to TRBD1. TRBV6-7 falls under the ORF class, with uncertain function. The CDR3 is 15 residues long. Losses at the gene ends were 5 bases for V and 11 bases for J; bases not matched to a gene: 17. The CDR3 sequence is CASSPPAGQASVAFF. CDR3 bases: TGTGCCAGCAGTCCCCCTGCCGGACAGGCCTCAGTGGCTTTCTTT.

In its sample, this clonotype was seen a few times. As DNA, the CDR3 is TGTGCCAGCAGTCTAAACGGGGTACCTGGGGCCAACGTCCTGACTTTC. Encoded protein: CASSLNGVPGANVLTF. The chain is built from TRBV12-3 or TRBV12-4 and TRBJ2-6; tentatively, D is TRBD2 (5 bases). The CDR3 has 16 residues. Trimming stripped 5 bases from V and 2 bases from J, with 13 bases between.

The genes are TRBV12-3 or TRBV12-4 and TRBJ1-4; the D is unclear. V lost 6 bases and J lost 3, with 11 bases in between. The CDR3 covers 14 residues. For the CDR3, the DNA is TGTGCCAGCAGCCCCCTGGCGGCTAATGAAAAACTGTTTTTT. Its translation: CASSPLAANEKLFF.